These 20 T cell receptor beta chains came from one sample sequenced in a study of blood T cell repertoires in COVID-19 (dated by TCRdb to 2019 to 2021). Libraries came from the immunoSEQ multiplex PCR assay. What TCRdb holds here is the immuneACCESS table cut down to in-frame rearrangements. Part of the clones is not present; checked against another copy, under half of the missing clones reflect an unresolved V gene, and the others are unexplained. The table for this sample lists hundreds of thousands of clones; 87% of them were counted only once. The ten largest clones take up roughly 2% of the sample. The specimen sequenced was peripheral blood. These receptors were taken from a woman aged 45 to 65 who had recovered from COVID-19.

As for this clone: Other nucleotide sequences from this sample produce the same CDR3. This chain uses TRBV7-3 with TRBJ2-3, with 10 bases lining up with TRBD2. The germline V gene has CDR1 SGHTA and CDR2 FQGTGA. The CDR3 contains 16 residues. V was pared by 5 bases and J by 1 base, with 6 bases of the junction left unmatched. The CDR3 loop reads CASSLGLAGGTDTQYF. CDR3 bases: TGTGCCAGCAGCCTAGGGCTAGCGGGGGGCACAGATACGCAGTATTTT.

Regarding this clone: One end of the junction is discordant with germline, which a read error may explain. The CDR3 DNA is TGTGCCAGCAGCTACTTCTACGAGGATGGCTACACCTTC. It translates to CASSYFYEDGYTF. The gene calls are TRBV6-2 or TRBV6-3 and TRBJ1-2; D remains unclear. The CDR3 loop spans 13 amino acids. The V gene's germline CDR1 is MNHEY and CDR2 SVGEGT.

This rearrangement joins TRBV6-5 to TRBJ1-1; TRBD1 might be the D (5 bases). Germline values: CDR1 MNHEY, CDR2 SVGAGI. This CDR3 comprises 12 residues. Trimming removed 2 bases from V and 11 bases from J, with 12 bases in between. The DNA for the CDR3 is TGTGCCAGCAGTTACGCGGGGGAGGGGGCTTTCTTT. Its translation: CASSYAGEGAFF.

V and J are TRBV10-3 and TRBJ1-1, with D maybe TRBD1 (5 bases). V was shortened by 4 bases and J by 3 bases, with 9 bases between the two germline ends. The CDR3 totals 13 residues. From germline, CDR1 is ENHRY and CDR2 SYGVKD. In DNA, the CDR3 is TGTGCCATCAGTGTGTGGGGGGACACTGAAGCTTTCTTT. Translating it yields CAISVWGDTEAFF.

The V gene is TRBV7-8, the J gene TRBJ1-2; D possibly corresponds to TRBD1 (6 bases). Trimming pared 1 base from V and 5 bases from J, leaving 17 bases between. CDR1 is SGHVS, CDR2 FQNEAQ, per germline. The CDR3 is 16 residues long. CDR3: CASSLDGGGGRYGYTF. CDR3 sequence (DNA): TGTGCCAGCAGCTTAGACGGGGGAGGGGGGAGGTATGGCTACACCTTC.

This clone is a singleton in its sample. The chain couples TRBV29-1 to TRBJ2-1; TRBD2 matches 15 bases. V lost 3 bases, J lost 4 bases, and 1 base stayed unmatched. CDR3 size: 15 residues. Germline CDR1 reads SQVTM; CDR2 reads ANQGSEA. Here the CDR3 DNA reads TGCAGCGTTGACGGACTAGCGGGGGGGTACAATGAGCAGTTCTTC. This translates into CSVDGLAGGYNEQFF.

Comment on this clone: Germline and junction disagree at one end, which may indicate a read error. The rearrangement uses TRBV7-2 and TRBJ2-7; TRBD1 agrees at 9 bases. The CDR3 length is 14 residues. The V gene's germline CDR1 is SGHTA and CDR2 FQGNSA. CDR3 DNA sequence: TGTGCCAGCAGATTAGGACAGGGGCTCGGTGAGCAGTACTTC. Translated: CASRLGQGLGEQYF.

This chain joins TRBV7-2 and TRBJ1-2; 9 nucleotides align to TRBD1. Germline V gene sequence: CDR1 SGHTA, CDR2 FQGNSA. The CDR3 consists of 18 residues. Trimming removed 3 bases from V and 0 bases from J; junction bases left unmatched: 11. The CDR3 DNA reads TGTGCCAGCAGCTTTTGGGGAGTAGGGACAGGGTCTAACTATGGCTACACCTTC. This gives the protein CASSFWGVGTGSNYGYTF.

The V call is TRBV6-2 or TRBV6-3, the J call TRBJ1-1; D may be TRBD1 (6 bases). The V and J ends lost 4 bases and 1 base respectively, with 19 bases between them. CDR1 MNHEY and CDR2 SVGEGT come from the germline V gene. The CDR3 loop spans 17 amino acids. This CDR3 reads CASSWDIRSHSNTEAFF. Written as DNA, the CDR3 is TGTGCCAGCAGTTGGGACATCCGTTCGCACTCGAACACTGAAGCTTTCTTT.

The chain is built from TRBV6-6 and TRBJ1-2; D not resolved. CDR1 MNHNY and CDR2 SVGAGI come from the germline V gene (reference sequence). The germline V and J ends were trimmed by 0 bases and 2 bases, with 10 bases remaining between them. This CDR3 comprises 15 residues. CDR3 sequence: CASSYSGGSNYGYTF. The CDR3 nucleotides read TGTGCCAGCAGTTACTCGGGAGGGAGCAACTATGGCTACACCTTC.

This rearrangement joins TRBV7-9 to TRBJ2-5, with D perhaps matching TRBD1 (6 bases). CDR1 and CDR2 (germline): SEHNR, FQNEAQ (reference sequence). Trimming stripped 3 bases from V and 3 bases from J, with 11 bases between. The CDR3 has 14 residues. The CDR3 here is CASSFGQMEETQYF. The CDR3 nucleotides are TGTGCCAGCAGCTTTGGACAGATGGAAGAGACCCAGTACTTC.

This clone has a count of ten or more. This sequence joins TRBV4-1 and TRBJ2-7; D might be TRBD1 (5 bases). Per germline, CDR1 MGHRA and CDR2 YSYEKL. The CDR3 runs to 14 residues. The V end was cut by 4 bases, the J end by 4 bases, with 14 bases between. DNA for the CDR3: TGCGCCAGCAGCCTAGACCCCACAGGTTACGAGCAGTACTTC. The encoded protein is CASSLDPTGYEQYF.

The chain employs TRBV2 and TRBJ2-3, with 8 bases aligning to TRBD2. V was pared by 4 bases and J by 1 base, with 4 bases of the junction left unmatched. CDR1 and CDR2 from the germline V gene are SNHLY and FYNNEI. The CDR3 extends over 15 amino acids. As DNA, the CDR3 is TGTGCCAGCAGTGCAGGAGCGGGGGGCACAGATACGCAGTATTTT. As protein: CASSAGAGGTDTQYF.

The chain is built from TRBV18 and TRBJ1-1, with D unclear. The CDR3 has 14 amino acids. V lost 4 bases to trimming and J lost 7 bases, with 16 bases between them. The V gene's germline CDR1 is KGHSH and CDR2 LQKENI. DNA for the CDR3: TGTGCCAGCTCACTACGATTGGAGAACGGTGAAGCTTTCTTT. It codes for CASSLRLENGEAFF.

V gene TRBV4-3 combines with J gene TRBJ1-5; unclear D gene. V dropped 2 bases and J dropped 5 bases, with 13 bases sitting between them. Per germline, CDR1 LGHNA and CDR2 YSLEER. The CDR3 has 15 residues. The CDR3 loop reads CASSQLLNSDQPQHF. The CDR3 DNA follows: TGCGCCAGCAGCCAACTTCTTAATTCAGATCAGCCCCAGCATTTT.

The chain employs TRBV15 and TRBJ2-7; D is perhaps TRBD2 (6 bases). Trimming took off 3 bases at V and 3 bases at J, with 12 bases between the two ends. The CDR3 has 14 residues. The germline V gene has CDR1 LNHNV and CDR2 YYDKDF (reference sequence). CDR3 DNA: TGTGCCACCAGCAGGAGGAGGGGCGTCTACGAGCAGTACTTC. Translation gives CATSRRRGVYEQYF.

The chain couples TRBV28 to TRBJ2-7; 9 nucleotides agree with TRBD1. Germline trimming cut 5 bases from V and 2 bases from J; bases unmatched to any gene: 4. This CDR3 region has 14 residues. The germline V gene has CDR1 MDHEN and CDR2 SYDVKM. The CDR3 reads CASSPQGAAYEQYF. The CDR3 nucleotides read TGTGCCAGCAGTCCACAGGGGGCCGCCTACGAGCAGTACTTC.

In its sample, this clone was seen a few times. This chain joins TRBV7-9 and TRBJ2-1; TRBD2 might be the D (10 bases). CDR3 length equals 18 residues. Germline lookup yields CDR1 SEHNR and CDR2 FQNEAQ (reference sequence). V dropped 5 bases and J dropped 2 bases, with 22 bases sitting between them. The CDR3 sequence: CASSPRQGGTSAYNEQFF. The CDR3 DNA follows: TGTGCCAGCAGCCCGAGACAGGGGGGGACTAGCGCCTACAATGAGCAGTTCTTC.

The J gene is TRBJ1-5, the V gene TRBV7-2, with D hard to call. The germline CDR1 and CDR2 sequences are SGHTA and FQGNSA. The CDR3 covers 17 residues. V was shortened by 1 base and J by 5 bases, with 18 bases between the two germline ends. CDR3 in amino acids: CASSLEAPEFGYQPQHF. The CDR3 region has the DNA TGTGCCAGCAGCTTAGAGGCCCCGGAGTTTGGGTATCAGCCCCAGCATTTT.

The CDR3 spells CASRASGYSSYEQYF. CDR3 coding DNA: TGTGCCAGCAGGGCATCGGGGTATAGCTCCTACGAGCAGTACTTC. The chain has TRBV6-5 and TRBJ2-7; perhaps TRBD2 as D (5 bases). This CDR3 has 15 residues. V was pared by 6 bases and J by 0 bases, with 15 bases between. Looked up from germline, CDR1 is MNHEY and CDR2 is SVGAGI.